One sample yielded the 20 T cell receptor beta chains listed below, sequenced in a study of OX40 agonist ivuxolimab in advanced cancers. The method behind the library was the immunoSEQ multiplex PCR assay. TCRdb re-hosts the immuneACCESS table, in-frame sequences only. Its copies lack some clones; in the studies checked, an unresolved V gene accounts for under half of them, and the cause for the rest is not known. The sample profile shows around 56,000 clones; roughly 80% of them were found once. About 3.5% of the sample rests with the top ten. Here the sequenced sample was CD4+ or CD8+ T cells sorted from blood, taken in a trial of the OX40 agonist ivuxolimab. The receptors shown here come from an adult with an advanced solid tumor such as melanoma, head and neck, liver or kidney cancer.

The chain is built from TRBV6-5 and TRBJ2-1, with 10 bases fitting TRBD1. The CDR3 contains 15 residues. The ends lost 5 bases at V and 7 bases at J; junction bases unmatched: 8. In germline, CDR1 is MNHEY, CDR2 SVGAGI. The CDR3, as DNA: TGTGCCAGCAGTCCCCGGGACAGGGGTAGGAATGAGCAGTTCTTC. Protein sequence: CASSPRDRGRNEQFF.

This clone has only one observation. This chain links TRBV5-8 with TRBJ2-2; 11 nucleotides agree with TRBD1. From germline, CDR1 is SGHTS and CDR2 YDEGEE. The V gene end was trimmed by 2 bases and the J gene end by 8 bases; junction bases not matched to a gene: 11. The CDR3 has 17 residues. CDR3 in amino acids: CASSLRTGGVKSGELFF. The CDR3 nucleotides read TGTGCCAGCAGCTTACGGACAGGGGGCGTGAAATCAGGGGAGCTGTTTTTT.

This sequence joins TRBV5-1 and TRBJ2-2; 13 nucleotides agree with TRBD2. Germline V gene sequence: CDR1 SGHRS, CDR2 YFSETQ. This CDR3 is 17 amino acids long. V lost 4 bases and J lost 2; bases outside the gene matches: 5. CDR3 sequence: CASSPWTSGGNTGELFF. As DNA, the CDR3 is TGCGCCAGCAGCCCTTGGACTAGCGGGGGTAACACCGGGGAGCTGTTTTTT. The full variable domain, rest sourced from reference TRBV5-1 and TRBJ2-2, is KAGVTQTPRYLIKTRGQQVTLSCSPISGHRSVSWYQQTPGQGLQFLFEYFSETQRNKGNFPGRFSGRQFSNSRSEMNVSTLELGDSALYLCASSPWTSGGNTGELFFGEGSRLTVL.

V is TRBV11-3 and J is TRBJ1-1; D remains unclear. The V end lost 4 bases, the J end lost 4 bases, and 16 bases lay between the germline ends. CDR3 length: 15 residues. Germline V gene lookup returns CDR1 SGHNT and CDR2 YENEEA. Here the CDR3 reads CASSSPRLLTTEAFF. CDR3 DNA: TGTGCCAGCAGCTCTCCCCGACTGCTTACCACTGAAGCTTTCTTT.

The chain combines TRBV29-1 with TRBJ2-7, with D tentatively TRBD1 (5 bases). This CDR3 contains 12 residues. Trimming took off 0 bases at V and 12 bases at J, with 15 bases between the two ends. Germline lookup yields CDR1 SQVTM and CDR2 ANQGSEA. CDR3 in DNA: TGCAGCGTTGAAGAAGACGTAGGGGCGCCGTACTTC. Translation gives CSVEEDVGAPYF.

CDR3 sequence: CASSFRVNNSPLHF. DNA of the CDR3: TGTGCCAGCAGCTTCAGGGTTAATAATTCACCCCTCCACTTT. The rearrangement uses TRBV7-2 and TRBJ1-6; D is perhaps TRBD1 (5 bases). Deletions cut 3 bases from V and 5 bases from J, with 8 bases between. The CDR3 sequence is 14 residues long. Germline V gives CDR1 SGHTA, CDR2 FQGNSA.

The gene calls are TRBV19 and TRBJ1-5, with D perhaps TRBD1 (5 bases). Trimming shortened V by 1 base and J by 0 bases, and 7 bases separated the two germline ends. CDR1 is LNHDA and CDR2 is SQIVND in the germline V gene (reference sequence). CDR3 length: 15 residues. DNA for the CDR3: TGTGCCAGTAGTATAGGACAGAATAGCAATCAGCCCCAGCATTTT. This translates into CASSIGQNSNQPQHF.

The genes are TRBV4-3 and TRBJ1-2; maybe TRBD1 (6 bases). The CDR3 runs to 13 residues. Germline values: CDR1 LGHNA, CDR2 YSLEER. The germline V and J ends were trimmed by 0 bases and 7 bases, with 9 bases remaining between them. The CDR3 coding sequence is TGCGCCAGCAGCCAAGAGTTAGGGGGTGGCTACACCTTC. It yields the protein CASSQELGGGYTF.

The gene calls are TRBV10-2 and TRBJ2-5; 11 positions match TRBD2. Losses at the gene ends were 7 bases for V and 5 bases for J; bases not matched to a gene: 6. Germline V CDR1 and CDR2: WSHSY, SAAADI. The CDR3 runs 14 residues. CDR3 region: CASTIAGGAETQYF. The DNA of the CDR3 is TGCGCCAGCACCATAGCGGGGGGGGCCGAGACCCAGTACTTC.

This rearrangement joins TRBV18 to TRBJ1-3; TRBD1 matches 7 bases. Germline V CDR1 and CDR2: KGHSH, LQKENI. This CDR3 has 16 residues. Trimming cost V 6 bases and J 0 bases; bases outside gene matches: 8. This chain's CDR3 is CASSLPTGRSGNTIYF. CDR3 DNA sequence: TGTGCCAGCTCCTTGCCGACAGGGCGCTCTGGAAACACCATATATTTT.

The chain couples TRBV27 to TRBJ1-5; possibly TRBD1 for D (5 bases). Trimming left V 0 bases short and J 4 bases short, with 10 bases between. Per germline, CDR1 MNHEY and CDR2 SMNVEV (reference sequence). The CDR3 totals 15 residues. Written as DNA, the CDR3 is TGTGCCAGCAGTTTATCGGGGGGGTGGAATCAGCCCCAGCATTTT. Amino acids: CASSLSGGWNQPQHF.

The sample holds many counts of this clone. The chain uses TRBV5-1 and TRBJ2-1; 8 bases fit TRBD2. Per germline, CDR1 SGHRS and CDR2 YFSETQ. Trimming cost V 0 bases and J 4 bases; bases outside gene matches: 3. The CDR3 length is 15 residues. CDR3: CASSLEAGGYNEQFF. CDR3 DNA sequence: TGCGCCAGCAGCTTGGAGGCGGGAGGATACAATGAGCAGTTCTTC.

V is TRBV7-8 and J is TRBJ1-5; weak D call: TRBD1 (6 bases). Germline assignment: CDR1 SGHVS and CDR2 FQNEAQ. The CDR3 covers 16 residues. Trimming pared 7 bases from V and 0 bases from J, leaving 16 bases between. The CDR3 here is CASTLKGGYSNQPQHF. The DNA of the CDR3 is TGTGCCAGCACTCTCAAGGGGGGCTATAGCAATCAGCCCCAGCATTTT.

V is TRBV29-1 and J is TRBJ2-5; D is unresolved. The germline CDR1 and CDR2 sequences are SQVTM and ANQGSEA. Trimming left V 4 bases short and J 0 bases short, with 6 bases between. This CDR3 region has 12 residues. The CDR3 here is CSVASDQETQYF. CDR3 nucleotide sequence: TGCAGCGTTGCCAGTGACCAAGAGACCCAGTACTTC.

CDR3: CASSQVSSQPEKLFF. CDR3 coding DNA: TGCGCCAGCAGCCAAGTATCATCCCAGCCAGAAAAACTGTTTTTT. V gene TRBV4-3 combines with J gene TRBJ1-4; no firm D call. Germline V CDR1 and CDR2: LGHNA, YSLEER. With 1 base removed from V and 8 bases from J, the gap between germline ends came to 14 bases. This CDR3 has 15 residues.

This clone was observed a single time. Written as DNA, the CDR3 is TGTGCCAGCAGTCCGGGACTAGTCTACAATGAGCAGTTCTTC. Its translation is CASSPGLVYNEQFF. J is TRBJ2-1 and V is TRBV28; 8 bases map to TRBD2. Germline CDR1 reads MDHEN; CDR2 reads SYDVKM. Germline trimming cut 5 bases from V and 3 bases from J; bases unmatched to any gene: 3. This CDR3 spans 14 amino acids.

The rearrangement joins TRBV7-9 to TRBJ2-3; D gene uncertain. Looked up from germline, CDR1 is SEHNR and CDR2 is FQNEAQ (reference sequence). This CDR3 is 10 amino acids long. Trimming stripped 11 bases from V and 4 bases from J, with 7 bases between. The chain's CDR3 is CASAADTQYF. CDR3 coding DNA: TGTGCCTCAGCAGCAGATACGCAGTATTTT.

V is TRBV15 and J is TRBJ2-7, with 10 bases aligning to TRBD2. CDR3 length equals 18 residues. The V segment lost 4 bases and the J segment 4 bases; nucleotides outside the gene matches: 16. Germline V CDR1 and CDR2: LNHNV, YYDKDF (reference sequence). The CDR3: CATSTTGKLAGTFYEQYF. Here the CDR3 DNA reads TGTGCCACCAGCACTACCGGGAAACTAGCGGGGACATTTTACGAGCAGTACTTC.

This sequence joins TRBV7-2 and TRBJ1-2, with TRBD1 matching over 7 bases. V shed 4 bases, J shed 0 bases, and the junction held 8 bases outside the gene matches. Germline V gene sequence: CDR1 SGHTA, CDR2 FQGNSA. The CDR3 runs 16 residues. Here the CDR3 DNA reads TGTGCCAGCAGCTCGGGACAGCCCCTAGCTAACTATGGCTACACCTTC. This gives the protein CASSSGQPLANYGYTF. The whole variable domain, filled in from reference TRBV7-2 and TRBJ1-2, reads GAGVSQSPSNKVTEKGKDVELRCDPISGHTALYWYRQSLGQGLEFLIYFQGNSAPDKSGLPSDRFSAERTGGSVSTLTIQRTQQEDSAVYLCASSSGQPLANYGYTFGSGTRLTVV.

This clone has a handful of counts. The CDR3 DNA sequence: TGTGCCAGCAGCTCCTCGGGGACGGGTAATGAAAAACTGTTTTTT. As protein: CASSSSGTGNEKLFF. V and J are TRBV7-3 and TRBJ1-4; D may be TRBD1 (5 bases). Germline CDR1 reads SGHTA; CDR2 reads FQGTGA. V was cut by 4 bases and J by 4 bases, with 13 bases left in between. The CDR3 spans 15 residues.